Listed below are T cell receptor beta chains from one sample, sequenced in a study of regulatory T cells in long-lasting Graves disease. MiXCR, run by TCRdb on the multiplex PCR reads, gives a single entry per CDR3 protein. The top ten hold roughly 10% of the sample, which has roughly 430,000 distinct CDR3 sequences, roughly 15% seen once. This sample also appeared in a second study, on T cells in Graves' hyperthyroidism and ophthalmopathy.

The sample in question was peripheral blood mononuclear cells (PBMCs), obtained at new diagnosis, from a patient treated with antithyroid drugs. These receptors came from a woman in her twenties or thirties with Graves disease. The CDR3 runs from the conserved cysteine through the conserved F or W. A D gene is named only where the DNA matches it firmly. The size entry is marked missing in some rows and otherwise reads once, few, many or a size class.

d_call	v_call	clone_size	j_call	cdr3_aa	cdr3_nt
-	TRBV30	-	TRBJ1-1	CAWREVMNTEAFF	TGTGCCTGGAGAGAAGTCATGAACACTGAAGCTTTCTTT
-	TRBV7-2	many	TRBJ2-3	CASSLMRQGHTNTQYF	TGTGCCAGCAGCTTAATGCGGCAGGGCCACACTAATACGCAGTATTTT
-	TRBV5-1	many	TRBJ1-2	CASSSHSHGYTF	TGCGCCAGCAGCTCCCACTCCCACGGCTACACCTTC
-	TRBV5-1	many	TRBJ1-1	CASRLGDTEAFF	TGCGCCAGCAGGCTGGGGGACACTGAAGCTTTCTTT
-	TRBV5-1	many	TRBJ1-1	CASTAGEMNTEAFF	TGCGCCAGCACGGCAGGGGAAATGAACACTGAAGCTTTCTTT
TRBD1	TRBV20-1	once	TRBJ1-2	CSARSRTGNYGYTF	TGCAGTGCTAGATCGCGGACAGGAAACTATGGCTACACCTTC
-	TRBV30	few	TRBJ1-3	CAWSVRSGFSGNTIYF	TGTGCCTGGAGTGTAAGGTCGGGCTTTTCTGGAAACACCATATATTTT
-	TRBV6-2/TRBV6-3	few	TRBJ2-5	CTSSWTMYQETQYF	TGTACCAGCAGTTGGACGATGTACCAAGAGACCCAGTACTTC
-	TRBV13	few	TRBJ1-4	CASSFQGLSNEKLFF	TGTGCCAGCAGCTTTCAGGGTTTATCTAATGAAAAACTGTTTTTT
TRBD1	TRBV7-8	-	TRBJ2-1	CASSPLIKTGLLSYNEQFF	TGCGCCAGCAGCCCCCTGATCAAGACAGGGCTCCTCTCCTACAATGAGCAGTTCTTC
-	TRBV11-2	-	TRBJ1-6	CASSWGRGGRRPDSPLHF	TGTGCCAGCAGCTGGGGTCGGGGTGGGCGCAGGCCGGATTCACCCCTCCACTTT
TRBD2	TRBV11-2	many	TRBJ2-7	CASSLSGRVAEQYF	TGTGCCAGCAGCTTGAGCGGGAGGGTGGCCGAGCAGTACTTC
-	TRBV12-3/TRBV12-4	-	TRBJ2-3	CASRDREGDGVQYF	TGTGCCAGCAGGGACAGGGAGGGAGACGGGGTGCAGTATTTT
TRBD2	TRBV7-2	many	TRBJ2-1	CASSLRGILAGDSYNEQFF	TGTGCCAGCAGCTTAAGGGGAATCCTAGCGGGGGACTCCTACAATGAGCAGTTCTTC
-	TRBV12-5	-	TRBJ2-4	CASRPTKAKNIQYF	TGTGCTAGCCGTCCAACTAAAGCCAAAAACATTCAGTACTTC
TRBD2	TRBV28	many	TRBJ2-5	CASSYPRDRALTSGLETQYF	TGTGCCAGCAGTTATCCTCGGGACCGAGCCTTGACTAGCGGCCTAGAGACCCAGTACTTC
-	TRBV18	many	TRBJ2-7	CASSRTQESSYEQYF	TGTGCCAGCTCCCGGACGCAGGAAAGCTCCTACGAGCAGTACTTC
-	TRBV5-1	many	TRBJ2-3	CASSLAEKGTDTQYF	TGCGCCAGCAGCTTGGCCGAGAAGGGGACAGATACGCAGTATTTT
-	TRBV11-2	many	TRBJ1-1	CASSLGYQTVNTEAFF	TGTGCCAGCAGTCTCGGTTACCAGACGGTGAACACTGAAGCTTTCTTT
TRBD2	TRBV14	-	TRBJ2-1	CASSQIDRILSGGRLGYNEQFF	TGTGCCAGCAGCCAGATAGACAGGATCCTTAGCGGGGGCCGCCTGGGGTACAATGAGCAGTTCTTC
-	TRBV29-1	-	TRBJ2-1	CSVDHGGRLSYNEQFF	TGCAGCGTTGATCATGGGGGCAGACTGTCCTACAATGAGCAGTTCTTC
-	TRBV18	many	TRBJ2-3	CASSPPPYTDTQYF	TGTGCCAGCTCACCACCTCCTTATACAGATACGCAGTATTTT
-	TRBV24-1	-	TRBJ1-2	CATSESKGAVSGGYTF	TGTGCCACCAGTGAATCAAAGGGAGCGGTATCGGGTGGCTACACCTTC
TRBD2	TRBV6-2/TRBV6-3	many	TRBJ2-1	CASSYSMLVQREYDEQFF	TGTGCCAGCAGTTACTCGATGTTAGTCCAGCGGGAGTATGATGAGCAGTTCTTC
-	TRBV20-1	few	TRBJ2-1	CSARIGEQFF	TGCAGTGCTAGGATCGGTGAGCAGTTCTTC
-	TRBV19	-	TRBJ2-3	CASSMVAGRDTQYF	TGTGCCAGTAGTATGGTCGCAGGGAGGGATACGCAGTATTTT
-	TRBV20-1	-	TRBJ1-1	CSAPRGASEAFF	TGCAGTGCCCCACGGGGGGCCTCGGAAGCTTTCTTT
-	TRBV28	few	TRBJ2-2	CASRQGFTGELFF	TGTGCCAGCAGACAGGGATTCACCGGGGAGCTGTTTTTT
TRBD2	TRBV5-6	many	TRBJ2-2	CASSLLAPYTGELFF	TGTGCCAGCAGCTTACTAGCGCCATACACCGGGGAGCTGTTTTTT
TRBD2	TRBV5-1	many	TRBJ2-3	CASSLGAGGTDTQYF	TGCGCCAGCAGCTTGGGGGCGGGAGGCACAGATACGCAGTATTTT
-	TRBV30	many	TRBJ1-1	CAWSWGDLLTEAFF	TGTGCCTGGAGTTGGGGGGATTTGTTGACTGAAGCTTTCTTT
TRBD2	TRBV24-1	many	TRBJ2-1	CATSERGTSGIYEQFF	TGTGCCACCAGTGAGCGCGGGACTAGCGGGATCTATGAGCAGTTCTTC